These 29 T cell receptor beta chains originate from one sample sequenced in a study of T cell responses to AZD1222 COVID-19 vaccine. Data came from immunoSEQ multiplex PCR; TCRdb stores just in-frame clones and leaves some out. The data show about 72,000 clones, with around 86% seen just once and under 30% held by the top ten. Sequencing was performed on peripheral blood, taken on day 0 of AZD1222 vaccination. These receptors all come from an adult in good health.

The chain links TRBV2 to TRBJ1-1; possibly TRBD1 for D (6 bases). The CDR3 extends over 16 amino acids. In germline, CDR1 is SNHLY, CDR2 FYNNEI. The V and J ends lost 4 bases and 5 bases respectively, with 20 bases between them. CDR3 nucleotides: TGTGCCAGCAGTGGAAAGGGGGGAGGTTTAGGAACTGAAGCTTTCTTT. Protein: CASSGKGGGLGTEAFF.

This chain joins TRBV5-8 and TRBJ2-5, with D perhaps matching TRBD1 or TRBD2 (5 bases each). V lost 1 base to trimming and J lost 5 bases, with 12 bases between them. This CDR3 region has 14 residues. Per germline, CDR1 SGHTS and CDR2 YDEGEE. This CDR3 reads CASSLFWGGETQYF. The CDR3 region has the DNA TGTGCCAGCAGCTTGTTTTGGGGCGGGGAGACCCAGTACTTC.

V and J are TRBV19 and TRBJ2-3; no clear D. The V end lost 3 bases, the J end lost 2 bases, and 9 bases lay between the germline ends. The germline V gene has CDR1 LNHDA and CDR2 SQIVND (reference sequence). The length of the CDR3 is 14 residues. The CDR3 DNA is TGTGCCAGTAGTATGAACTCAGACACAGATACGCAGTATTTT. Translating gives CASSMNSDTDTQYF.

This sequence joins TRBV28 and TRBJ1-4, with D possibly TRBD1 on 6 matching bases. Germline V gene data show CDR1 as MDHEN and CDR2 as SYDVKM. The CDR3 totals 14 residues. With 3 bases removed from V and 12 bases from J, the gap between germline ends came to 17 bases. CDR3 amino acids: CASSLNRPPGELFF. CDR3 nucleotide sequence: TGTGCCAGCAGTTTGAACCGGCCCCCAGGGGAACTGTTTTTT.

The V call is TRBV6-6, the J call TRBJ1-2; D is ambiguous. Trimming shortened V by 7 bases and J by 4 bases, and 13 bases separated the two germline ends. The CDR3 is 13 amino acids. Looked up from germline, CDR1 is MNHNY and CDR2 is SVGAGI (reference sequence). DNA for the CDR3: TGTGCCAGCAATAAAGCGCAAGGCTATGGCTACACCTTC. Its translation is CASNKAQGYGYTF.

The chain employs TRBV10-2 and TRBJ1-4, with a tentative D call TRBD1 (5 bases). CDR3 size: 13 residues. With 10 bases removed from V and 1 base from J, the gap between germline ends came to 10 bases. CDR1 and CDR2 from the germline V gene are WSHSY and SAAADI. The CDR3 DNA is TGCGCCAACTTGGGGGAAACTAATGAAAAACTGTTTTTT. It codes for CANLGETNEKLFF.

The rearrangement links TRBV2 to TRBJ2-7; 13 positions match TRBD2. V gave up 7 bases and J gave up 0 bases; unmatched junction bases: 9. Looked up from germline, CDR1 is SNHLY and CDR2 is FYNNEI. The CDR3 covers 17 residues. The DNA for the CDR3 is TGTGCCAGCATACCGGGACTAGCGGGGTCCAGCTCCTACGAGCAGTACTTC. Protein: CASIPGLAGSSSYEQYF.

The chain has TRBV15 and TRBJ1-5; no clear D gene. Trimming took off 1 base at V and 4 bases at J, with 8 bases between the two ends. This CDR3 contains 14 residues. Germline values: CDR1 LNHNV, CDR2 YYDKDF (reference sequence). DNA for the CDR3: TGTGCCACCAGCAGAGCTACGTTTAATCAGCCCCAGCATTTT. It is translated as CATSRATFNQPQHF.

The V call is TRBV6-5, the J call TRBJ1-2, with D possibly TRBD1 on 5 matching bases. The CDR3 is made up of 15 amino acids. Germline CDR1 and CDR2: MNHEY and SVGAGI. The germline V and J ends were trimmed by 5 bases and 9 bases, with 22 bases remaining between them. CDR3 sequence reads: CASSPTNYGEGRYTF. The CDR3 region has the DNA TGTGCCAGCAGTCCTACCAATTACGGGGAGGGGCGCTACACCTTC.

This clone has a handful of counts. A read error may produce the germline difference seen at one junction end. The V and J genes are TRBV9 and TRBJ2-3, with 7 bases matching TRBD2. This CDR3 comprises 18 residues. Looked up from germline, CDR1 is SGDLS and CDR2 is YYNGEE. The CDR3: CATSADWGGNFYTDTQYF. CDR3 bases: TGTGCCACCAGCGCAGATTGGGGGGGGAACTTCTACACAGATACGCAGTATTTT.

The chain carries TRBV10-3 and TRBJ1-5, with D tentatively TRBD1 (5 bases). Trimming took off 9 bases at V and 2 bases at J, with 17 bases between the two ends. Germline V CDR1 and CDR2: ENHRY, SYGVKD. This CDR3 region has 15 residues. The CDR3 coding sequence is TGTGCCATATCGGTCGGGGGAATAGGCAATCAGCCCCAGCATTTT. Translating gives CAISVGGIGNQPQHF.

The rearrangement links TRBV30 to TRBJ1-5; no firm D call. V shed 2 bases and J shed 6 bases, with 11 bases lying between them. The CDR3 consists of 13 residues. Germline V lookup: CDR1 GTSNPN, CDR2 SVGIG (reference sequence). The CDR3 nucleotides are TGTGCCTGGAGTCGGGGTGCTGGTCAGCCCCAGCATTTT. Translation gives CAWSRGAGQPQHF.

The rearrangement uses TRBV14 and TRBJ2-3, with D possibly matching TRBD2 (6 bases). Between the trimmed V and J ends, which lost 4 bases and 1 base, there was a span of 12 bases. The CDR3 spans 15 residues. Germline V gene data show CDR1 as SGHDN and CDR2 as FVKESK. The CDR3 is CASSPRGPRTDTQYF. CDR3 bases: TGTGCCAGCAGCCCGCGGGGCCCCCGCACAGATACGCAGTATTTT.

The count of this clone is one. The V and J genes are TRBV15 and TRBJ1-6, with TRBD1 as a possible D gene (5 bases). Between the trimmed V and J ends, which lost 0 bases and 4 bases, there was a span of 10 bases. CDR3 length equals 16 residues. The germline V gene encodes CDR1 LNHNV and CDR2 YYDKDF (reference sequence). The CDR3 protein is CATSRDLGVYNSPLHF. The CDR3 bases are TGTGCCACCAGCAGAGATCTAGGGGTTTATAATTCACCCCTCCACTTT.

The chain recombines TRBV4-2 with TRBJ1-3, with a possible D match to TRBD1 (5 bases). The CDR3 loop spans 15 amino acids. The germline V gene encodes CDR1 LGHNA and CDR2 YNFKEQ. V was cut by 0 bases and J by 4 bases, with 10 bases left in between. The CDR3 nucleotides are TGTGCCAGCAGCCAAGATAGGGGAGGGGGAAACACCATATATTTT. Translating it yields CASSQDRGGGNTIYF.

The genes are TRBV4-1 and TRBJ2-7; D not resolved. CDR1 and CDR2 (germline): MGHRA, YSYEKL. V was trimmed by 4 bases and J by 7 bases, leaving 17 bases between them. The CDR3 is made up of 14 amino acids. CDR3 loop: CASSPVVRDREQYF. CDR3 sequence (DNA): TGCGCCAGCAGCCCAGTCGTTAGGGATAGGGAGCAGTACTTC.

This chain's CDR3 is CASSWGTGLGTEAFF. The CDR3, as DNA: TGTGCCAGCAGCTGGGGGACAGGCCTAGGCACTGAAGCTTTCTTT. The chain joins TRBV7-2 to TRBJ1-1; 8 nucleotides match TRBD1. The CDR3 is 15 amino acids. J was trimmed by 4 bases and V by 4 bases; bases with no gene match: 8. Germline lookup yields CDR1 SGHTA and CDR2 FQGNSA. Together with reference TRBV7-2 and TRBJ1-1, the CDR3 gives the full variable domain: GAGVSQSPSNKVTEKGKDVELRCDPISGHTALYWYRQSLGQGLEFLIYFQGNSAPDKSGLPSDRFSAERTGGSVSTLTIQRTQQEDSAVYLCASSWGTGLGTEAFFGQGTRLTVV.

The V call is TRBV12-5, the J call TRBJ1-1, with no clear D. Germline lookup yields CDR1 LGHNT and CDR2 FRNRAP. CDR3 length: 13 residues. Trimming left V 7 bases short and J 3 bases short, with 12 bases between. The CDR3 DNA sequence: TGTGCTAGTGATGCGGCGGTGGACACTGAAGCTTTCTTT. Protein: CASDAAVDTEAFF.

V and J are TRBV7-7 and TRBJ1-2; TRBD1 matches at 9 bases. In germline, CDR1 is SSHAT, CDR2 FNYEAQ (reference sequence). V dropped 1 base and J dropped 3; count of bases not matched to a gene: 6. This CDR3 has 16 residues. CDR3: CASSLGTGATDYGYTF. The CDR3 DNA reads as TGTGCCAGCAGCTTAGGGACAGGGGCTACGGACTATGGCTACACCTTC.

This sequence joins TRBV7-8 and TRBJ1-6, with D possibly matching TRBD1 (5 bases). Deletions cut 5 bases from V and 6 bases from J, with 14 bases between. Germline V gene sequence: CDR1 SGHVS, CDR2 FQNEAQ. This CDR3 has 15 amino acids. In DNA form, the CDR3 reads TGTGCCAGCAGCCCCGGGCAGGGACGTAATTCACCCCTCCACTTT. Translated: CASSPGQGRNSPLHF.

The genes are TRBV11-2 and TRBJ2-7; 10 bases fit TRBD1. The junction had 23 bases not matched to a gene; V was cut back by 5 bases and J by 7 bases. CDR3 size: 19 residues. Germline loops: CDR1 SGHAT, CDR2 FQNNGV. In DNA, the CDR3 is TGTGCCAGCAGCGAACGCTTTACCGGGACAGGGGAACCCACGGGAGAGCAGTACTTC. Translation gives CASSERFTGTGEPTGEQYF. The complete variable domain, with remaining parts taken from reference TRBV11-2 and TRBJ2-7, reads EAGVAQSPRYKIIEKRQSVAFWCNPISGHATLYWYQQILGQGPKLLIQFQNNGVVDDSQLPKDRFSAERLKGVDSTLKIQPAKLEDSAVYLCASSERFTGTGEPTGEQYFGPGTRLTVT.

The CDR3 DNA reads as TGTGCCAGTAAGCTCGGACAGACTAGCAATCAGCCCCAGCATTTT. It encodes CASKLGQTSNQPQHF. The chain uses TRBV19 and TRBJ1-5, with D perhaps matching TRBD1 (6 bases). V was shortened by 7 bases and J by 0 bases, with 13 bases between the two germline ends. Germline loops: CDR1 LNHDA, CDR2 SQIVND (reference sequence). There are 15 residues in the CDR3.

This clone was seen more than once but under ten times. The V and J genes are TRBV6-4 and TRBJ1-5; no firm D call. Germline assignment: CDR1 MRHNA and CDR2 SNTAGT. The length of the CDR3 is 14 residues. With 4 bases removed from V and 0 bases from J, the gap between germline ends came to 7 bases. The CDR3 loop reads CASSGSSSNQPQHF. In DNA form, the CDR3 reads TGTGCCAGCAGTGGATCGAGTAGCAATCAGCCCCAGCATTTT.

This CDR3 reads CASSYSVNTEAFF. CDR3 bases: TGTGCCAGCAGTTACTCCGTGAACACTGAAGCTTTCTTT. The rearrangement uses TRBV6-6 and TRBJ1-1; D not certain. The CDR3 sequence is 13 residues long. Trimming took 0 bases from V and 0 from J, leaving 2 bases between them. Germline V gives CDR1 MNHNY, CDR2 SVGAGI (reference sequence).

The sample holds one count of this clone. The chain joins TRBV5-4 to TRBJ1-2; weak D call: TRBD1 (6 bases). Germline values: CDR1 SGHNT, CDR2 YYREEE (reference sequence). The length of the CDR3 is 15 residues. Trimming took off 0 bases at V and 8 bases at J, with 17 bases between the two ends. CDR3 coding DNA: TGTGCCAGCAGCTTGGACCGCTACGAACAGGGAGGCTACACCTTC. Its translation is CASSLDRYEQGGYTF.

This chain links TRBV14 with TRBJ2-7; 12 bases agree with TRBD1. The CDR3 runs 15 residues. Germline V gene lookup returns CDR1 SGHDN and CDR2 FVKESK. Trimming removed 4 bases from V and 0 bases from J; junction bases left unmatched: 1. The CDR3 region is CASSRGQGASYEQYF. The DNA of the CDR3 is TGTGCCAGCAGCCGGGGACAGGGGGCCTCCTACGAGCAGTACTTC. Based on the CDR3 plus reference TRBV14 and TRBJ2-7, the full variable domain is EAGVTQFPSHSVIEKGQTVTLRCDPISGHDNLYWYRRVMGKEIKFLLHFVKESKQDESGMPNNRFLAERTGGTYSTLKVQPAELEDSGVYFCASSRGQGASYEQYFGPGTRLTVT.

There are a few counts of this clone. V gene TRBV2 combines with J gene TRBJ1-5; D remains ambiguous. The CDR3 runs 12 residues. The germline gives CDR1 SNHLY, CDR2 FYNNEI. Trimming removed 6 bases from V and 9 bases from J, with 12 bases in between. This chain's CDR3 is CASRGFTTPQHF. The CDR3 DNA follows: TGTGCCAGCAGGGGGTTTACCACGCCCCAGCATTTT.

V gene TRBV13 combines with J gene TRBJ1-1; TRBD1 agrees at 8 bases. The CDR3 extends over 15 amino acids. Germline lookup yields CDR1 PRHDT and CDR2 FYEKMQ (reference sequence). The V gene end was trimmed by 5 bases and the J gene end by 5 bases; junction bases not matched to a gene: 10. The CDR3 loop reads CASSTRLQGGTEAFF. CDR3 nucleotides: TGTGCCAGCAGCACGCGACTACAGGGGGGGACTGAAGCTTTCTTT.

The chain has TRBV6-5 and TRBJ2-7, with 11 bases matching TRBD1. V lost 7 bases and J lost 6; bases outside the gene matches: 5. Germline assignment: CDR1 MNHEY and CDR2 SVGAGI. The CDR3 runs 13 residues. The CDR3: CASMDRGRGEQYF. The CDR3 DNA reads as TGTGCCAGCATGGACAGGGGGCGCGGCGAGCAGTACTTC.